This T cell receptor beta chain was sequenced during a study of blood T cell repertoires in COVID-19. The table came from immunoSEQ multiplex PCR; TCRdb's copy has only in-frame clones and leaves some out. The repertoire holds about 260,000 clones, with around 92% as singletons. This TCR derives from a person aged 18 to 30 with COVID-19, enrolled during active disease. The sequencing input was peripheral blood.

In DNA, the CDR3 is TGCAGCGTTGAAGAGCTAGCGGGACCCACAGATACGCAGTATTTT. This translates into CSVEELAGPTDTQYF. V usage is TRBV29-1 and J usage is TRBJ2-3; 9 nucleotides agree with TRBD2. V gave up 0 bases and J gave up 2 bases; unmatched junction bases: 3. Germline-derived CDR1 and CDR2 are SQVTM and ANQGSEA. This CDR3 has 15 amino acids.